These T cell receptor beta chains were read from a single sample in a study of T cells in Graves' hyperthyroidism and ophthalmopathy. One entry per CDR3 protein, called by TCRdb with MiXCR from the multiplex PCR reads. The sample consists of about 710,000 distinct CDR3 sequences, about 16% of them appearing once. Sequencing was performed on blood. These receptors all come from a man between 18 and 35 years old with Graves' hyperthyroidism. The CDR3 runs from the conserved cysteine through the conserved F or W. D genes are given only for firm matches. Part of the rows lack a size; the others show once, few, many or a class for expanded clones.

14,few,TRBJ2-1,TRBV5-5,NA,CASSLVGFDDEQFF,TGTGCCAGCAGCTTGGTGGGGTTCGACGATGAGCAGTTCTTC
18,many,TRBJ2-1,TRBV11-2,TRBD1,CASSPRGQGGLLVDEQFF,TGTGCCAGCAGCCCCCGCGGACAGGGGGGCCTTCTCGTCGATGAGCAGTTCTTC
15,NA,TRBJ1-4,TRBV4-1,NA,CASSHPSTAREKLFF,TGCGCCAGCAGCCACCCCTCGACCGCTAGAGAAAAACTGTTTTTT
14,many,TRBJ2-7,TRBV6-2/TRBV6-3,TRBD2,CASSYSREPVEQYF,TGTGCCAGCAGTTACTCGCGGGAGCCAGTCGAGCAGTACTTC
16,NA,TRBJ1-4,TRBV18,NA,CASSPRGIVRNEKLFF,TGTGCCAGCTCACCACGGGGTATAGTTCGTAATGAAAAACTGTTTTTT
15,NA,TRBJ2-3,TRBV3-1,NA,CASSQDPGSTDTQYF,TGTGCCAGCAGCCAAGACCCGGGAAGCACAGATACGCAGTATTTT
15,NA,TRBJ2-7,TRBV7-9,TRBD1,CASSPTRQGLGEQYF,TGTGCCAGCAGCCCGACCCGACAGGGGTTGGGCGAGCAGTACTTC
10,NA,TRBJ1-2,TRBV29-1,NA,CSVREDGYTF,TGCAGCGTCAGGGAGGATGGCTACACCTTC
15,many,TRBJ2-7,TRBV30,TRBD1,CAWRPPGQGSYEQYF,TGTGCCTGGAGACCCCCGGGACAGGGATCCTACGAGCAGTACTTC
15,few,TRBJ1-5,TRBV20-1,NA,CSARIGALSNQPQHF,TGCAGTGCTAGAATAGGGGCCCTTAGCAATCAGCCCCAGCATTTT
14,few,TRBJ1-5,TRBV30,NA,CAWSVTQGSQPQHF,TGTGCCTGGAGTGTAACCCAGGGAAGTCAGCCCCAGCATTTT
12,few,TRBJ1-2,TRBV20-1,NA,CSASTGLYDYTF,TGCAGTGCTTCGACAGGCCTCTATGACTACACCTTC
18,NA,TRBJ2-2,TRBV12-3/TRBV12-4,TRBD1,CASSATGGRYLNTGELFF,TGTGCCAGCAGCGCGACAGGGGGCAGGTATTTGAACACCGGGGAGCTGTTTTTT
15,many,TRBJ2-3,TRBV30,TRBD2,CAWRLKREFSDTQYF,TGTGCCTGGAGGTTGAAGCGGGAGTTTTCAGATACGCAGTATTTT
14,many,TRBJ2-5,TRBV2,NA,CVTQPLYRQETQYF,TGTGTTACCCAACCACTTTATCGCCAAGAGACCCAGTACTTC
13,many,TRBJ2-7,TRBV20-1,TRBD2,CSAVLAGVGEQYF,TGCAGTGCTGTGCTAGCGGGAGTAGGCGAGCAGTACTTC
15,few,TRBJ1-6,TRBV20-1,NA,CSARDAVSYNSPLHF,TGCAGTGCTAGAGATGCGGTTTCCTATAATTCACCCCTCCACTTT
15,NA,TRBJ2-4,TRBV28,TRBD1,CASSSRTGAKNIQYF,TGTGCCAGCAGCAGTAGGACAGGAGCCAAAAACATTCAGTACTTC
16,few,TRBJ2-4,TRBV7-2,TRBD1,CASSWGQGVAKNIQYF,TGTGCCAGCAGCTGGGGACAGGGTGTCGCCAAAAACATTCAGTACTTC
15,NA,TRBJ2-7,TRBV20-1,NA,CSARGRAGMHYEQYF,TGCAGTGCTAGAGGCCGGGCGGGGATGCACTACGAGCAGTACTTC
14,many,TRBJ2-3,TRBV3-1,TRBD2,CASSLLAGVDTQYF,TGTGCCAGCAGCCTACTAGCGGGAGTGGATACGCAGTATTTT
16,NA,TRBJ2-5,TRBV28,NA,CASSLQGAGGGETQYF,TGTGCCAGCAGTTTACAGGGGGCGGGAGGCGGGGAGACCCAGTACTTC
11,NA,TRBJ2-7,TRBV10-3,NA,CAISGGAEQYF,TGTGCCATCAGCGGCGGGGCCGAGCAGTACTTC
13,NA,TRBJ1-1,TRBV3-1,NA,CASSQYRDTEAFF,TGTGCCAGCAGCCAATACAGGGACACTGAAGCTTTCTTT
15,few,TRBJ1-1,TRBV7-6,NA,CASSLLGRVSTEAFF,TGTGCCAGCAGCTTACTCGGCAGGGTGAGCACTGAAGCTTTCTTT
14,few,TRBJ1-2,TRBV18,NA,CASSPLWGEDGYTF,TGTGCCAGCTCACCACTCTGGGGTGAAGATGGCTACACCTTC
15,many,TRBJ2-2,TRBV28,TRBD1,CASSLSRGRTGELFF,TGTGCCAGCAGTTTAAGCAGGGGGCGTACCGGGGAGCTGTTTTTT
16,NA,TRBJ1-1,TRBV28,NA,CASSTTSGLRPREAFF,TGTGCCAGCAGCACCACCTCAGGGCTTCGGCCGAGAGAAGCTTTCTTT
14,few,TRBJ1-2,TRBV10-3,TRBD1,CAISLPGTGYGYTF,TGTGCCATCAGCCTACCCGGGACAGGCTATGGCTACACCTTC
14,NA,TRBJ1-1,TRBV7-3,NA,CASSLQGKRTEAFF,TGTGCCAGCAGCTTACAGGGGAAGAGGACTGAAGCTTTCTTT
17,many,TRBJ1-6,TRBV11-2,NA,CASSLKGGGAKNSPLHF,TGTGCCAGCAGCCTAAAGGGGGGTGGGGCTAAAAATTCACCCCTCCACTTT
15,many,TRBJ2-7,TRBV20-1,TRBD2,CSASPLRGRSYEQYF,TGCAGTGCTAGCCCTCTTCGCGGGAGGTCCTACGAGCAGTACTTC
13,few,TRBJ2-4,TRBV5-6,NA,CASSFGTKNIQYF,TGTGCCAGCAGCTTTGGAACCAAAAACATTCAGTACTTC
13,many,TRBJ2-3,TRBV6-1,NA,CASRLDSTDTQYF,TGTGCCAGCAGGCTCGACAGCACAGATACGCAGTATTTT
14,many,TRBJ2-3,TRBV10-3,NA,CAISVRASTDTQYF,TGTGCCATCAGTGTGCGGGCTAGCACAGATACGCAGTATTTT
14,many,TRBJ2-2,TRBV5-1,TRBD1,CASSGQGRTGELFF,TGCGCCAGCAGTGGACAGGGGCGTACCGGGGAGCTGTTTTTT
15,NA,TRBJ1-1,TRBV19,NA,CASSIEAFRGTEAFF,TGTGCCAGTAGTATAGAGGCTTTCCGGGGCACTGAAGCTTTCTTT
16,many,TRBJ2-3,TRBV7-8,TRBD2,CASSFTGGLTTDTQYF,TGTGCCAGCAGCTTTACGGGAGGGCTGACCACAGATACGCAGTATTTT
15,NA,TRBJ1-5,TRBV28,NA,CASSLGGASGQPQHF,TGTGCCAGCAGTTTAGGTGGGGCGTCCGGCCAGCCCCAGCATTTT
15,NA,TRBJ1-5,TRBV2,NA,CASSGGGGSNQPQHF,TGTGCCAGCAGTGGGGGGGGGGGTAGCAATCAGCCCCAGCATTTT
15,NA,TRBJ2-1,TRBV24-1,NA,CATSGTGASYNEQFF,TGTGCCACCAGTGGAACGGGAGCGTCCTACAATGAGCAGTTCTTC
13,NA,TRBJ1-2,TRBV10-3,NA,CAISGGPSYGYTF,TGTGCCATCAGTGGAGGACCCTCCTATGGCTACACCTTC
15,NA,TRBJ2-2,TRBV4-3,NA,CASSQEALVAGELFF,TGCGCCAGCAGCCAAGAGGCGCTGGTCGCCGGGGAGCTGTTTTTT
11,few,TRBJ2-5,TRBV4-1,TRBD1,CASSQGDRLYF,TGCGCCAGCAGCCAAGGGGACAGGCTATACTTC
15,NA,TRBJ1-1,TRBV4-1,NA,CASSQIGPLNTEAFF,TGCGCCAGCAGCCAAATAGGGCCCTTGAACACTGAAGCTTTCTTT
12,NA,TRBJ1-1,TRBV15,NA,CATSTTNTEAFF,TGTGCCACTTCAACAACGAACACTGAAGCTTTCTTT
14,once,TRBJ1-2,TRBV5-6,NA,CASSLTGTDYGYTF,TGTGCCAGCAGCCTGACCGGGACGGACTATGGCTACACCTTC
14,NA,TRBJ2-7,TRBV20-1,TRBD2,CSASSGRAIPEQYF,TGCAGTGCGTCTAGCGGGAGGGCTATACCCGAGCAGTACTTC